These 20 T cell receptor beta chains were sequenced from one sample in a study of cytomegalovirus exposure and HLA in healthy donors. It was with 60 Vbeta and 13 Jbeta primers that the PCR ran. Here immunoSEQ multiplex PCR was the method, and the copy in TCRdb shows in-frame clones only, minus some. Of roughly 90,000 clones in the sample, 60% to 85% were seen once. The source material was PBMCs. The receptors shown here come from a woman between 40 and 50 years old in good health and CMV-seropositive.

This chain uses TRBV10-3 with TRBJ2-4, with 8 bases fitting TRBD1. J was trimmed by 0 bases and V by 5 bases; bases with no gene match: 9. Germline CDR1 is ENHRY and CDR2 is SYGVKD. The CDR3 runs to 17 residues. The CDR3 sequence is CAISPGQGAVAKNIQYF. Here the CDR3 DNA reads TGTGCCATCAGTCCGGGGCAGGGGGCTGTAGCCAAAAACATTCAGTACTTC.

V usage is TRBV7-2 and J usage is TRBJ2-2; TRBD1 is a possible D gene (6 bases). Germline values: CDR1 SGHTA, CDR2 FQGNSA. The CDR3 is 15 residues long. With 2 bases removed from V and 5 bases from J, the gap between germline ends came to 12 bases. The CDR3 is CASSLSVQGTGELFF. CDR3 in DNA: TGTGCCAGCAGCTTATCGGTTCAGGGGACCGGGGAGCTGTTTTTT. Filled out from reference TRBV7-2 and TRBJ2-2, the complete variable domain reads GAGVSQSPSNKVTEKGKDVELRCDPISGHTALYWYRQSLGQGLEFLIYFQGNSAPDKSGLPSDRFSAERTGGSVSTLTIQRTQQEDSAVYLCASSLSVQGTGELFFGEGSRLTVL.

The chain carries TRBV4-1 and TRBJ1-5; D unclear. Trimming removed 0 bases at V and 3 bases at J, with 3 bases between. Germline values: CDR1 MGHRA, CDR2 YSYEKL. The CDR3 has 13 residues. The CDR3 coding sequence is TGCGCCAGCAGCCAAGATCTCAATCAGCCCCAGCATTTT. Its protein product is CASSQDLNQPQHF.

This sequence joins TRBV7-2 and TRBJ2-5; the D is unclear. Looked up from germline, CDR1 is SGHTA and CDR2 is FQGNSA. V gave up 2 bases and J gave up 2 bases, with 6 bases separating them. The CDR3 is 13 amino acids. CDR3 DNA: TGTGCCAGCAGCTTATCCGAGCAAGAGACCCAGTACTTC. Its protein is CASSLSEQETQYF.

The chain couples TRBV7-8 to TRBJ2-3; D uncertain. Germline values: CDR1 SGHVS, CDR2 FQNEAQ. V was trimmed by 0 bases and J by 2 bases, leaving 9 bases between them. This CDR3 has 15 residues. This CDR3 is CASSLAGSITDTQYF. The CDR3 DNA sequence: TGTGCCAGCAGCTTAGCGGGCTCAATCACAGATACGCAGTATTTT.

V is TRBV5-1 and J is TRBJ2-3; TRBD2 aligns across 13 bases. The CDR3 is 17 residues long. Germline values: CDR1 SGHRS, CDR2 YFSETQ. V shed 3 bases and J 3 bases; nucleotides not matched to a gene: 7. The CDR3 reads CASSSLGTSGVTDTQYF. CDR3 sequence (DNA): TGCGCCAGCAGCTCCTTAGGGACTAGCGGGGTTACAGATACGCAGTATTTT.

The chain links TRBV15 to TRBJ1-2, with D possibly being TRBD1 (5 bases). Trimming pared 0 bases from V and 5 bases from J, leaving 13 bases between. CDR1 LNHNV and CDR2 YYDKDF come from the germline V gene (reference sequence). The CDR3 covers 15 residues. The CDR3, as DNA: TGTGCCACCAGCAGAGATCGTGCAGGGAGGTATGGCTACACCTTC. It encodes CATSRDRAGRYGYTF.

The V call is TRBV7-8, the J call TRBJ2-2; 8 bases map to TRBD1. Germline CDR1 and CDR2: SGHVS and FQNEAQ. After removal of 0 bases from V and 4 bases from J, the junction contained 22 bases not matched to a gene. The CDR3 runs to 22 residues. Here the CDR3 DNA reads TGTGCCAGCAGCTTAGCGCCCGACAGGGGCTGGGTTGGGGAGGTTGGCACCGGGGAGCTGTTTTTT. Protein product: CASSLAPDRGWVGEVGTGELFF.

The V and J genes are TRBV19 and TRBJ2-5; 14 nucleotides agree with TRBD2. Germline CDR1 reads LNHDA; CDR2 reads SQIVND (reference sequence). V lost 5 bases to trimming and J lost 5 bases; unmatched junction nucleotides: 13. There are 18 residues in the CDR3. The CDR3 loop reads CASSGTWGTSGSSETQYF. The CDR3 DNA reads TGTGCCAGTAGTGGGACCTGGGGGACTAGCGGGAGTTCGGAGACCCAGTACTTC.

The chain recombines TRBV10-3 with TRBJ1-2, with TRBD1 as a possible D gene (5 bases). Germline assignment: CDR1 ENHRY and CDR2 SYGVKD. The length of the CDR3 is 14 residues. With 2 bases removed from V and 4 bases from J, the gap between germline ends came to 11 bases. CDR3 region: CAISEGGQGYGYTF. The CDR3 coding sequence is TGTGCCATCAGTGAGGGTGGGCAGGGCTATGGCTACACCTTC.

CDR3: CASSRAGQGTDTQYF. CDR3 bases: TGTGCCAGCAGTCGGGCGGGACAGGGCACAGATACGCAGTATTTT. J is TRBJ2-3 and V is TRBV6-1, with 8 bases lining up with TRBD1. This CDR3 region has 15 residues. Germline CDR1 and CDR2: MNHNS and SASEGT. V lost 5 bases, J lost 1 base, and 5 bases stayed unmatched.

This clone was observed many times. This chain links TRBV28 with TRBJ2-1; maybe TRBD1 (6 bases). CDR1 is MDHEN, CDR2 SYDVKM, per germline. The V end was cut by 7 bases, the J end by 4 bases, with 17 bases between. The CDR3 is 15 residues long. As DNA, the CDR3 is TGTGCCAGCACCTTACAGGGAGAAGGATACAATGAGCAGTTCTTC. Protein sequence: CASTLQGEGYNEQFF.

The J gene is TRBJ2-2, the V gene TRBV11-3; 7 nucleotides agree with TRBD1. Germline CDR1 reads SGHNT; CDR2 reads YENEEA. The J segment lost 0 bases and the V segment lost 3 bases, leaving 4 bases of the junction unmatched. The CDR3 totals 16 residues. The CDR3 spells CASSFGGQTNTGELFF. DNA for the CDR3: TGTGCCAGCAGCTTTGGGGGACAGACGAACACCGGGGAGCTGTTTTTT.

A remark on this clone: This sample also contains other DNA sequences that code for the same CDR3. The gene calls are TRBV2 and TRBJ1-5; D is possibly TRBD1 (6 bases). V was shortened by 8 bases and J by 1 base, with 12 bases between the two germline ends. The CDR3 has 14 amino acids. CDR1 is SNHLY and CDR2 is FYNNEI in the germline V gene. CDR3 nucleotides: TGTGCCAGCGGCGGGGGGGGCAGCAATCAGCCCCAGCATTTT. Amino acids: CASGGGGSNQPQHF.

The CDR3 here is CSVYTGELFF. The CDR3 coding sequence is TGCAGCGTTTATACCGGGGAGCTGTTTTTT. The gene calls are TRBV29-1 and TRBJ2-2; D not certain. V shed 5 bases and J shed 5 bases, with 3 bases lying between them. The germline V gene has CDR1 SQVTM and CDR2 ANQGSEA. The CDR3 totals 10 residues.

The rearrangement uses TRBV28 and TRBJ2-2; TRBD1 is a possible D gene (5 bases). Germline CDR1 reads MDHEN; CDR2 reads SYDVKM. Trimming took off 1 base at V and 7 bases at J, with 16 bases between the two ends. The CDR3 is 16 residues long. The CDR3 sequence: CASSLSPGLGDGELFF. The CDR3 DNA reads as TGTGCCAGCAGTTTATCCCCAGGGCTGGGTGACGGGGAGCTGTTTTTT.

The chain carries TRBV7-2 and TRBJ2-1; 13 nucleotides agree with TRBD2. Germline CDR1 is SGHTA and CDR2 is FQGNSA. Germline trimming cut 5 bases from V and 6 bases from J; bases unmatched to any gene: 10. The CDR3 extends over 17 amino acids. The CDR3 nucleotides read TGTGCCAGCAGCACCACTAGCGGGAGGGCCTGGGGCAATGAGCAGTTCTTC. The encoded protein is CASSTTSGRAWGNEQFF.

This chain uses TRBV25-1 with TRBJ2-7; tentative D call: TRBD1 (7 bases). V was shortened by 6 bases and J by 1 base, with 16 bases between the two germline ends. The CDR3 consists of 15 residues. Germline CDR1 reads MGHDK; CDR2 reads SYGVNS. The CDR3 nucleotides read TGTGCCAGCAGAGGCCGGGCAGGGGGGTCCTACGAGCAGTACTTC. The encoded protein is CASRGRAGGSYEQYF.

V and J are TRBV6-6 and TRBJ1-5, with a tentative D call TRBD1 (6 bases). The CDR3 spans 13 residues. CDR1 MNHNY and CDR2 SVGAGI come from the germline V gene (reference sequence). CDR3 residues: CAATWGLDQPQHF. CDR3 coding DNA: TGTGCAGCGACTTGGGGGCTTGATCAGCCCCAGCATTTT.

The rearrangement uses TRBV10-3 and TRBJ2-3, with 8 bases lining up with TRBD2. The V segment lost 6 bases and the J segment 3 bases; nucleotides outside the gene matches: 8. This CDR3 spans 15 amino acids. CDR1 is ENHRY, CDR2 SYGVKD, per germline. The CDR3: CAIRGRGLGTDTQYF. CDR3 bases: TGTGCCATCAGAGGACGGGGACTAGGTACAGATACGCAGTATTTT.